The 6 T cell receptor beta chains below come from one sample, sequenced in a study of cytomegalovirus exposure and HLA in healthy donors. Both 60 Vbeta primers and 13 Jbeta primers went into the PCR. Repertoires were generated with immunoSEQ multiplex PCR, while TCRdb's copy carries only in-frame clones and drops some. Of 150,000 to 200,000 clones in the sample, 77% were seen once. The sample comprised PBMCs. The source of these receptors is a woman aged 25 to 39 in good health and CMV-seropositive.

V usage is TRBV11-2 and J usage is TRBJ1-2; 9 bases fit TRBD1. Germline-derived CDR1 and CDR2 are SGHAT and FQNNGV. Germline trimming cut 5 bases from V and 3 bases from J; bases unmatched to any gene: 4. The CDR3 loop spans 14 amino acids. This CDR3 is CASSRDRDDYGYTF. The CDR3 DNA reads as TGTGCCAGCAGCCGGGACAGGGACGACTATGGCTACACCTTC.

This chain uses TRBV18 with TRBJ2-7; 8 bases agree with TRBD2. V trimming: 3 bases; J trimming: 3 bases; junction bases outside the gene matches: 7. Germline V CDR1 and CDR2: KGHSH, LQKENI. This CDR3 comprises 15 residues. The CDR3 sequence is CASSPLGLEDYEQYF. CDR3 in DNA: TGTGCCAGCTCACCTTTGGGACTAGAAGACTACGAGCAGTACTTC. Drawing the rest from reference TRBV18 and TRBJ2-7, the complete variable domain is NAGVMQNPRHLVRRRGQEARLRCSPMKGHSHVYWYRQLPEEGLKFMVYLQKENIIDESGMPKERFSAEFPKEGPSILRIQQVVRGDSAAYFCASSPLGLEDYEQYFGPGTRLTVT.

This clone occurred a few times. DNA for the CDR3: TGTGCCAGCAGCACCGGGGACAGGGAGGGAGAGACCCAGTACTTC. Protein product: CASSTGDREGETQYF. This chain links TRBV11-2 with TRBJ2-5; TRBD1 aligns across 9 bases. V trimming: 5 bases; J trimming: 4 bases; junction bases outside the gene matches: 8. This CDR3 has 15 amino acids. CDR1 and CDR2 (germline): SGHAT, FQNNGV.

This clone was observed a handful of times. The V call is TRBV19, the J call TRBJ2-2; D is possibly TRBD1 (5 bases). The CDR3 covers 16 residues. Germline values: CDR1 LNHDA, CDR2 SQIVND (reference sequence). Trimming took 4 bases from V and 5 from J, leaving 17 bases between them. The CDR3: CASSRHRQMETGELFF. As DNA, the CDR3 is TGTGCCAGTAGTAGACATCGACAGATGGAAACCGGGGAGCTGTTTTTT.

This clone turned up a few times. The rearrangement links TRBV6-5 to TRBJ1-2; D is uncertain. The V gene's germline CDR1 is MNHEY and CDR2 SVGAGI. Deletions cut 7 bases from V and 2 bases from J, with 11 bases between. CDR3 length equals 13 residues. The CDR3 loop reads CASTERGNYGYTF. CDR3 nucleotides: TGTGCCAGCACCGAGAGAGGCAACTATGGCTACACCTTC.

This chain links TRBV10-1 with TRBJ1-1, with 7 bases fitting TRBD1. With 4 bases clipped from V and 7 bases from J, the junction kept 12 bases outside the gene matches. This CDR3 has 15 residues. Germline V gene lookup returns CDR1 WNHNN and CDR2 SYGVQD (reference sequence). CDR3 DNA: TGCGCCAGCAGTGGGCGGGTGCAGGGGGGTGATGAAGCTTTCTTT. Its protein is CASSGRVQGGDEAFF.